The 26 T cell receptor beta chains given below trace back to one sample, sequenced in a study of cytomegalovirus exposure and HLA in healthy donors. Primers included in the PCR were 60 Vbeta and 13 Jbeta primers. Here immunoSEQ multiplex PCR was the method, and the copy in TCRdb shows in-frame clones only, minus some. The sample contains around 120,000 clones, 70% to 80% of which appear only once. The specimen sequenced was PBMCs. The receptor source for this set is a young man in good health and CMV-seronegative.

V usage is TRBV7-8 and J usage is TRBJ2-7; TRBD2 aligns across 7 bases. Losses at the gene ends were 6 bases for V and 6 bases for J; bases not matched to a gene: 8. Germline CDR1 reads SGHVS; CDR2 reads FQNEAQ. The CDR3 sequence is 13 residues long. CDR3 protein: CASSFMGGTEQYV. The CDR3 DNA is TGTGCCAGCAGTTTCATGGGGGGGACCGAGCAGTACGTC.

The V call is TRBV30, the J call TRBJ1-1, with TRBD1 as a possible D gene (5 bases). CDR1 GTSNPN and CDR2 SVGIG come from the germline V gene (reference sequence). The V gene lost 2 bases and the J gene lost 0 bases, with 19 bases spanning the gap. The CDR3 spans 17 residues. DNA of the CDR3: TGTGCCTGGAGTCCTGGGGCAGAGTTTCGTGTGAACACTGAAGCTTTCTTT. Translation: CAWSPGAEFRVNTEAFF.

This chain uses TRBV28 with TRBJ1-5, with D possibly being TRBD1 (6 bases). The V and J ends lost 6 bases and 0 bases respectively, with 18 bases between them. Germline loops: CDR1 MDHEN, CDR2 SYDVKM. This CDR3 is 17 amino acids long. The CDR3 region is CASSPLDSYYSNQPQHF. CDR3 nucleotides: TGTGCCAGCAGCCCTTTGGACAGTTACTATAGCAATCAGCCCCAGCATTTT.

This chain uses TRBV4-3 with TRBJ2-1; TRBD1 agrees at 9 bases. Germline V CDR1 and CDR2: LGHNA, YSLEER. The CDR3 length is 18 residues. Unmatched junction bases numbered 16, after V lost 2 bases and J lost 8 bases. For the CDR3, the DNA is TGCGCCAGCAGCCAAACCCCAGGGCAGGACAGGGGAGAGTATGAGCAGTTCTTC. As protein: CASSQTPGQDRGEYEQFF.

This rearrangement joins TRBV5-1 to TRBJ1-5; TRBD1 matches at 8 bases. Trimming at V came to 4 bases and at J to 0 bases, leaving 3 bases not matched to a gene. The CDR3 totals 15 residues. From germline, CDR1 is SGHRS and CDR2 YFSETQ. CDR3 region: CASSLTGDSNQPQHF. CDR3 in DNA: TGCGCCAGCAGCCTGACAGGGGATAGCAATCAGCCCCAGCATTTT.

J is TRBJ1-4 and V is TRBV6-6, with a weak D call TRBD1 (6 bases). Trimming took 7 bases from V and 4 from J, leaving 16 bases between them. This CDR3 has 15 residues. Germline V gene lookup returns CDR1 MNHNY and CDR2 SVGAGI (reference sequence). CDR3 in amino acids: CASTPLQGYNEKLFF. The CDR3 DNA reads as TGTGCCAGCACCCCTCTACAGGGTTATAATGAAAAACTGTTTTTT.

The chain carries TRBV2 and TRBJ2-3; 7 bases are shared with TRBD2. V lost 4 bases, J lost 6 bases, and 10 bases stayed unmatched. This CDR3 has 15 residues. The V gene's germline CDR1 is SNHLY and CDR2 FYNNEI. The CDR3 bases are TGTGCCAGCAGTGTGCGCGGGAGTCTGGTTGATACGCAGTATTTT. This translates into CASSVRGSLVDTQYF. Drawing the rest from reference TRBV2 and TRBJ2-3, the complete variable domain is EPEVTQTPSHQVTQMGQEVILRCVPISNHLYFYWYRQILGQKVEFLVSFYNNEISEKSEIFDDQFSVERPDGSNFTLKIRSTKLEDSAMYFCASSVRGSLVDTQYFGPGTRLTVL.

The V and J genes are TRBV6-5 and TRBJ2-1, with D maybe TRBD2 (5 bases). Germline CDR1 and CDR2: MNHEY and SVGAGI. This CDR3 is 15 amino acids long. Trimming pared 2 bases from V and 6 bases from J, leaving 14 bases between. CDR3 protein: CASSYVRTLVNEQFF. CDR3 coding DNA: TGTGCCAGCAGTTACGTAAGGACTCTTGTCAATGAGCAGTTCTTC.

The genes are TRBV7-2 and TRBJ2-4, with TRBD2 identical over 14 bases. The J segment lost 5 bases and the V segment lost 2 bases, leaving 5 bases of the junction unmatched. Germline CDR1 and CDR2: SGHTA and FQGNSA. CDR3 length: 17 amino acids. CDR3 loop: CASSLTGTSGSQNIQYF. In DNA, the CDR3 is TGTGCCAGCAGCTTAACCGGGACTAGCGGGAGTCAAAACATTCAGTACTTC.

In its sample, this clone was seen a few times. The CDR3 nucleotides read TGTGCCAGCAGCTTAGAGGGGGCCACTGAAGCTTTCTTT. It yields the protein CASSLEGATEAFF. This chain uses TRBV7-9 with TRBJ1-1, with TRBD1 matching over 7 bases. The germline V gene encodes CDR1 SEHNR and CDR2 FQNEAQ (reference sequence). The CDR3 consists of 13 residues. The J segment lost 4 bases and the V segment lost 1 base, leaving 0 bases of the junction unmatched.

Here the CDR3 DNA reads TGTGCCAGCAGCTTGGCCAGGACTAGCGGAAACTACGAGCAGTACTTC. It translates to CASSLARTSGNYEQYF. V usage is TRBV5-4 and J usage is TRBJ2-7; 10 nucleotides align to TRBD2. The CDR3 has 16 residues. Looked up from germline, CDR1 is SGHNT and CDR2 is YYREEE (reference sequence). The V gene end was trimmed by 0 bases and the J gene end by 3 bases; junction bases not matched to a gene: 6.

The rearrangement links TRBV9 to TRBJ2-5; D perhaps matches TRBD2 (6 bases). CDR3 length: 16 residues. The germline V gene encodes CDR1 SGDLS and CDR2 YYNGEE. V dropped 0 bases and J dropped 3 bases, with 15 bases sitting between them. CDR3 sequence reads: CASSVGRSGGEETQYF. DNA for the CDR3: TGTGCCAGCAGCGTAGGACGGAGCGGAGGGGAAGAGACCCAGTACTTC.

This chain connects TRBV25-1 to TRBJ2-5, with D maybe TRBD1 (5 bases). The J call may be mistaken, given a closer DNA end match to TRBJ2-7. The CDR3 is 16 residues long. CDR1 and CDR2 from the germline V gene are MGHDK and SYGVNS. As DNA, the CDR3 is TGTGCCAGCAGTGAATTTACGGGTGGCAGGGAATACGAGCAGTACTTC. This gives the protein CASSEFTGGREYEQYF.

The rearrangement joins TRBV6-1 to TRBJ2-5, with TRBD1 matching over 9 bases. The J call is in doubt because the DNA end fits TRBJ2-7 better. Germline CDR1 is MNHNS and CDR2 is SASEGT. The CDR3 loop spans 13 amino acids. Here the CDR3 reads CASRGTGLNEQYF. The DNA for the CDR3 is TGTGCCAGCAGGGGGACAGGGTTGAACGAGCAGTACTTC.

The rearrangement uses TRBV27 and TRBJ2-1, with 10 bases matching TRBD2. This CDR3 is built from 16 residues. Germline CDR1 is MNHEY and CDR2 is SMNVEV (reference sequence). Germline trimming cut 2 bases from V and 10 bases from J; bases unmatched to any gene: 11. The CDR3 spells CASSLLSLAGMGEQFF. The CDR3 region has the DNA TGTGCCAGCAGTTTACTATCACTAGCGGGAATGGGGGAGCAGTTCTTC.

The chain links TRBV5-6 to TRBJ2-7; 16 positions agree with TRBD2. The J segment lost 6 bases and the V segment lost 0 bases, leaving 6 bases of the junction unmatched. From germline, CDR1 is SGHDT and CDR2 YYEEEE. This CDR3 comprises 17 residues. The CDR3 loop reads CASSLAGTSGRASEQYV. The CDR3 coding sequence is TGTGCCAGCAGCTTGGCCGGGACTAGCGGGAGGGCAAGCGAGCAGTACGTC.

This chain links TRBV4-1 with TRBJ1-5; D gene uncertain. The germline V gene encodes CDR1 MGHRA and CDR2 YSYEKL. Trimming took 1 base from V and 7 from J, leaving 8 bases between them. The CDR3 extends over 13 amino acids. The CDR3 region is CASSQVPEQPQHF. The CDR3 bases are TGCGCCAGCAGCCAAGTCCCGGAGCAGCCCCAGCATTTT.

This clone was seen only once. The J gene is TRBJ2-1, the V gene TRBV7-9; no clear D gene. Trimming took off 8 bases at V and 4 bases at J, with 15 bases between the two ends. The CDR3 sequence is 14 residues long. CDR1 and CDR2 from the germline V gene are SEHNR and FQNEAQ (reference sequence). In DNA, the CDR3 is TGTGCCAGCGCCCCCATCAGGAATTACAATGAGCAGTTCTTC. Its translation is CASAPIRNYNEQFF.

This sequence joins TRBV28 and TRBJ2-3; TRBD2 might be the D (6 bases). The CDR3 is 14 amino acids. Trimming took 1 base from V and 10 from J, leaving 15 bases between them. Germline lookup yields CDR1 MDHEN and CDR2 SYDVKM. The CDR3 DNA sequence: TGTGCCAGCAGTTTATCCGGGGGAGCGAGTGCGCAGTATTTT. It yields the protein CASSLSGGASAQYF. Complete variable domain (other parts from reference TRBV28 and TRBJ2-3): DVKVTQSSRYLVKRTGEKVFLECVQDMDHENMFWYRQDPGLGLRLIYFSYDVKMKEKGDIPEGYSVSREKKERFSLILESASTNQTSMYLCASSLSGGASAQYFGPGTRLTVL.

This sequence joins TRBV11-1 and TRBJ2-5, with TRBD1 matching over 7 bases. V dropped 5 bases and J dropped 7; count of bases not matched to a gene: 16. The CDR3 consists of 16 residues. CDR1 SGHAT and CDR2 FQDESV come from the germline V gene (reference sequence). CDR3 nucleotide sequence: TGTGCCAGCAGCGACCGCTCCGGGACAGCCAGCAGGACCCAGTACTTC. Translated, it gives CASSDRSGTASRTQYF.

The gene calls are TRBV13 and TRBJ2-1, with TRBD1 matching 8 bases. The CDR3 is 17 amino acids. V gave up 1 base and J gave up 5 bases; unmatched junction bases: 10. Germline CDR1 reads PRHDT; CDR2 reads FYEKMQ (reference sequence). CDR3 in DNA: TGTGCCAGCAGCTTAGTTGGGGAACAGGGGGGAGACAATGAGCAGTTCTTC. Encoded protein: CASSLVGEQGGDNEQFF. Together with reference TRBV13 and TRBJ2-1, the CDR3 gives the full variable domain: AAGVIQSPRHLIKEKRETATLKCYPIPRHDTVYWYQQGPGQDPQFLISFYEKMQSDKGSIPDRFSAQQFSDYHSELNMSSLELGDSALYFCASSLVGEQGGDNEQFFGPGTRLTVL.

The chain combines TRBV7-2 with TRBJ1-2, with D perhaps matching TRBD1 (5 bases). Germline assignment: CDR1 SGHTA and CDR2 FQGNSA. The V and J ends lost 2 bases and 6 bases respectively, with 19 bases between them. The CDR3 length is 16 residues. CDR3 in amino acids: CASSLKRDSLSHGYTF. The CDR3 coding sequence is TGTGCCAGCAGCTTAAAACGGGACTCCCTTTCTCATGGCTACACCTTC.

The chain carries TRBV7-9 and TRBJ2-3; TRBD2 matches 10 bases. The V gene end was trimmed by 7 bases and the J gene end by 7 bases; junction bases not matched to a gene: 8. There are 14 residues in the CDR3. CDR1 and CDR2 (germline): SEHNR, FQNEAQ (reference sequence). The CDR3 region is CASTDSGRGNTQYF. In DNA, the CDR3 is TGTGCCAGCACCGACAGCGGGAGGGGGAATACGCAGTATTTT.

The chain couples TRBV21-1 to TRBJ2-2; TRBD2, the table's D call, was not compared with the DNA. TRBV21-1 constitutes a pseudogene. The CDR3 contains 12 residues. The CDR3 coding sequence is TGTGCCACCCTCCGCGTCACCGGGGAGCTGTTTTTT. Translated, it gives CATLRVTGELFF.

The chain is built from TRBV6-1 and TRBJ1-1; possible D gene TRBD1, 5 bases. V was trimmed by 0 bases and J by 2 bases, leaving 7 bases between them. CDR1 and CDR2 (germline): MNHNS, SASEGT. This CDR3 has 14 amino acids. CDR3 amino acids: CASSEAGGNTEAFF. The CDR3 DNA reads as TGTGCCAGCAGTGAAGCCGGGGGTAACACTGAAGCTTTCTTT.

V usage is TRBV29-1 and J usage is TRBJ2-7; perhaps TRBD1 as D (5 bases). The CDR3 is 12 amino acids. The V end was cut by 4 bases, the J end by 5 bases, with 12 bases between. Per germline, CDR1 SQVTM and CDR2 ANQGSEA. The CDR3 DNA is TGCAGCGTTGCCGTGCAGGGCCACGAGCAGTACTTC. Amino acids: CSVAVQGHEQYF.